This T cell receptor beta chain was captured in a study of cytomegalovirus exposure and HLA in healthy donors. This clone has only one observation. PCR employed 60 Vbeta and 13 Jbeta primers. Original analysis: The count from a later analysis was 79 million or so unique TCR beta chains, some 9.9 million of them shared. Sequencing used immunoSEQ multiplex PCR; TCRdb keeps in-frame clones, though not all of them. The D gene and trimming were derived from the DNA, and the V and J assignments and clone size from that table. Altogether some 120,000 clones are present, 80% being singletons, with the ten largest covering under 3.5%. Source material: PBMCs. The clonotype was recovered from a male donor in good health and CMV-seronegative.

CDR3 residues: CASSGNRGSGNTIYF. The CDR3 nucleotides read TGCGCCAGCAGCGGGAACAGGGGCTCTGGAAACACCATATATTTT. V is TRBV5-1 and J is TRBJ1-3; 7 nucleotides line up with TRBD1. The CDR3 extends over 15 amino acids. CDR1 and CDR2 (germline): SGHRS, YFSETQ. V shed 4 bases, J shed 0 bases, and the junction held 4 bases outside the gene matches.